These T cell receptor beta chains were read from a single sample in a study of a mutant IDH1 vaccine in newly diagnosed glioma. For these TCRs, the target antigens are not known. Clones were read by immunoSEQ multiplex PCR, and TCRdb kept only the in-frame ones, dropping some. Among some 60,000 clones listed, more than 80% were seen once. This specimen consisted of PBMCs, obtained from a glioma patient whose treatment included an IDH1 peptide vaccine. These receptors all stem from a man aged 30 to 39 with glioma. Both conserved end residues are part of each CDR3. D genes are given only for firm matches. Some rows mark clone size as missing; the rest say once, few, many or name a class of expanded clone.

>-|TRBV7-9|14|TRBJ2-1|-
CASSLSLLYNEQFF
TGTGCCAGCAGCTTATCTTTACTCTACAATGAGCAGTTCTTC
>TRBD2|TRBV11-1|15|TRBJ2-7|-
CASSSPSGFSYEQYF
TGTGCCAGCAGCTCTCCTAGCGGGTTCTCCTACGAGCAGTACTTC
>TRBD2|TRBV4-3|18|TRBJ2-1|-
CASSQEPPVAGGPNEQFF
TGCGCCAGCAGCCAAGAACCCCCGGTAGCGGGGGGCCCCAATGAGCAGTTCTTC
>-|TRBV5-5|15|TRBJ1-3|once
CASSINRLSGNTIYF
TGTGCCAGCAGCATTAACAGGCTCTCTGGAAACACCATATATTTT
>-|TRBV4-3|15|TRBJ1-1|-
CASSQVLRLNTEAFF
TGCGCCAGCAGCCAAGTGTTACGGCTGAACACTGAAGCTTTCTTT
>-|TRBV19|12|TRBJ1-1|-
CASSIRQGKAFF
TGTGCCAGTAGTATCAGGCAGGGGAAAGCTTTCTTT
>TRBD2|TRBV6-1|14|TRBJ2-1|-
CASSATSGRNEQFF
TGTGCCAGCAGTGCGACTAGCGGGAGGAATGAGCAGTTCTTC
>-|TRBV6-1|15|TRBJ2-1|-
CASTLEGYKDNEQFF
TGTGCCAGCACCCTGGAGGGTTACAAAGACAATGAGCAGTTCTTC
>-|TRBV6-5|13|TRBJ1-6|few
CASSYDGESPLHF
TGTGCCAGCAGTTACGACGGGGAATCACCCCTCCACTTT
>-|TRBV7-3|17|TRBJ2-2|-
CASSLDPQGLNTGELFF
TGTGCCAGCAGCTTAGACCCCCAGGGATTAAACACCGGGGAGCTGTTTTTT
>TRBD1|TRBV2|16|TRBJ2-3|-
CARASDRVDSTDTQYF
TGTGCCAGAGCCTCGGACAGGGTAGATAGCACAGATACGCAGTATTTT
>-|TRBV20-1|11|TRBJ2-3|-
CSARVTDTQYF
TGCAGTGCTAGAGTGACAGATACGCAGTATTTT
>TRBD2|TRBV5-1|16|TRBJ2-5|-
CASSLGTSGRGETQYF
TGCGCCAGCAGCTTGGGGACTAGCGGGAGGGGAGAGACCCAGTACTTC
>-|TRBV5-1|14|TRBJ1-1|-
CASSADSTNTEAFF
TGCGCCAGCAGCGCAGACAGCACGAACACTGAAGCTTTCTTT
>-|TRBV5-8|13|TRBJ1-1|-
CASSFHREAEAFF
TGTGCCAGCAGCTTTCACCGGGAAGCTGAAGCTTTCTTT
>-|TRBV30|14|TRBJ2-7|once
CAWSVPGLRYEQYF
TGTGCCTGGAGTGTACCGGGACTCCGCTACGAGCAGTACTTC
>-|TRBV5-6|11|TRBJ1-1|few
CASSWRTEAFF
TGTGCCAGCAGCTGGAGGACTGAAGCTTTCTTT
>TRBD1|TRBV4-1|18|TRBJ2-7|-
CASSLGIGRDRGNGEQYF
TGCGCCAGCAGCCTAGGAATTGGCCGGGACAGGGGGAACGGCGAGCAGTACTTC
>TRBD1|TRBV18|14|TRBJ1-6|-
CASSIQGRNSPLHF
TGTGCCAGCTCGATACAGGGGCGGAATTCACCCCTCCACTTT
>-|TRBV28|13|TRBJ1-1|-
CASRGQLPLEAFF
TGTGCCAGCAGAGGACAGCTACCTCTTGAAGCTTTCTTT
>-|TRBV30|15|TRBJ1-3|-
CAWSYSLSSGNTIYF
TGTGCCTGGAGTTATTCGTTAAGCTCTGGAAACACCATATATTTT
>TRBD1|TRBV19|15|TRBJ1-3|-
CASSQQGARGNTIYF
TGTGCCAGTAGTCAACAGGGGGCGCGAGGAAACACCATATATTTT
>-|TRBV11-2|14|TRBJ2-7|-
CASSLSGFPYEQYF
TGTGCCAGCAGCCTCTCGGGGTTCCCCTACGAGCAGTACTTC
>-|TRBV28|18|TRBJ1-5|-
CASSLAPPDGYSNQPQHF
TGTGCCAGCAGTTTGGCACCCCCGGACGGATATAGCAATCAGCCCCAGCATTTT
>-|TRBV15|13|TRBJ1-4|-
CATSRARVEKLFF
TGTGCCACCAGCAGAGCCAGGGTTGAAAAACTGTTTTTT
>-|TRBV18|15|TRBJ2-3|-
CASSRQGGMADTQYF
TGTGCCAGCTCCAGACAGGGAGGAATGGCAGATACGCAGTATTTT
>-|TRBV6-1|15|TRBJ1-5|-
CASSELGRGNGPQHF
TGTGCCAGCAGTGAACTGGGACGAGGTAATGGGCCCCAGCATTTT
>-|TRBV27|13|TRBJ1-1|-
CASSFRWNTEAFF
TGTGCCAGCAGTTTCAGGTGGAACACTGAAGCTTTCTTT
>-|TRBV27|13|TRBJ2-3|-
CASKTGETDTQYF
TGTGCCAGCAAGACGGGCGAAACAGATACGCAGTATTTT
>TRBD1|TRBV6-6|13|TRBJ2-7|-
CASRQDRAGEQYF
TGTGCCAGCAGACAGGACAGGGCAGGGGAGCAGTACTTC
>TRBD1|TRBV5-1|16|TRBJ2-1|-
CASTPQTGQRDNEQFF
TGCGCCAGCACTCCTCAAACGGGACAGCGAGACAATGAGCAGTTCTTC
>-|TRBV19|16|TRBJ1-5|few
CASQSHTGLSNQPQHF
TGTGCCAGTCAATCCCATACAGGACTGAGCAATCAGCCCCAGCATTTT
>TRBD1|TRBV27|13|TRBJ2-1|-
CASSFGQGAEQFF
TGTGCCAGCAGTTTTGGACAGGGGGCTGAGCAGTTCTTC
>-|TRBV5-4|14|TRBJ2-7|-
CASSLDKGPYEQYF
TGTGCCAGCAGCTTGGATAAGGGCCCCTACGAGCAGTACTTC
>TRBD2|TRBV9|16|TRBJ2-1|-
CASSQRTSGSWNEQFF
TGTGCCAGCAGCCAGAGGACTAGCGGGAGTTGGAATGAGCAGTTCTTC
>TRBD2|TRBV4-3|16|TRBJ2-3|-
CASSQEGGGLTDTQYF
TGCGCCAGCAGCCAAGAGGGGGGGGGACTCACAGATACGCAGTATTTT
>-|TRBV10-3|14|TRBJ1-2|few
CAIADSQLNYGYTF
TGTGCCATCGCTGACAGTCAACTAAACTATGGCTACACCTTC
>TRBD1|TRBV4-1|15|TRBJ1-1|-
CASSKFSTGRGEAFF
TGCGCCAGCAGCAAGTTCTCGACAGGGCGTGGTGAAGCTTTCTTT
>TRBD1|TRBV5-4|15|TRBJ2-1|-
CASSLDRGTYNEQFF
TGTGCCAGCAGCTTGGACAGGGGGACCTACAATGAGCAGTTCTTC
>-|TRBV30|15|TRBJ1-2|-
CAWSIPGRPLYGYTF
TGTGCCTGGTCTATCCCCGGACGGCCTTTATATGGCTACACCTTC
>-|TRBV2|17|TRBJ1-2|-
CASSARRDTLKDYGYTF
TGTGCCAGCAGTGCCCGCCGGGACACCCTCAAGGACTATGGCTACACCTTC
>-|TRBV7-3|14|TRBJ2-7|-
CASSPRRDSYEQYF
TGTGCCAGCAGCCCGAGGCGGGACTCCTACGAGCAGTACTTC
>TRBD2|TRBV4-2|14|TRBJ2-7|-
CASSQRLAGSEQYF
TGTGCCAGCAGCCAAAGGCTAGCGGGATCCGAGCAGTACTTC
>-|TRBV5-1|15|TRBJ1-2|once
CASSLSTRGSEGYTF
TGCGCCAGCAGCTTATCCACCCGGGGGTCGGAGGGCTACACCTTC
>-|TRBV10-3|13|TRBJ2-7|-
CAISGSTSYEQYF
TGTGCCATCTCGGGAAGTACCTCCTACGAGCAGTACTTC
>-|TRBV19|15|TRBJ1-1|-
CASSSTGKMNTEAFF
TGTGCCAGTAGTTCAACAGGGAAGATGAACACTGAAGCTTTCTTT
>-|TRBV19|16|TRBJ1-1|-
CASSYDPSHMNTEAFF
TGTGCCAGTAGCTACGATCCCTCACACATGAACACTGAAGCTTTCTTT
>TRBD2|TRBV19|15|TRBJ2-7|-
CASSASGRNSYEQYF
TGTGCCAGTAGTGCCAGCGGGAGGAACTCCTACGAGCAGTACTTC
>-|TRBV20-1|11|TRBJ2-7|-
CSAPFGLGRYF
TGCAGTGCTCCCTTCGGTCTGGGGCGTTACTTC
>TRBD1|TRBV2|14|TRBJ1-3|-
CATKAQGPGNTIYF
TGTGCCACAAAAGCACAGGGGCCTGGAAACACCATATATTTT
>TRBD1|TRBV30|14|TRBJ1-2|-
CAWSVQEGAHGYTF
TGTGCCTGGAGTGTACAGGAGGGGGCCCATGGCTACACCTTC
>-|TRBV18|12|TRBJ1-1|few
CASSPGNTEAFF
TGTGCCAGCTCACCAGGAAACACTGAAGCTTTCTTT
>TRBD2|TRBV11-1|14|TRBJ2-7|-
CASSLALAGVEQYF
TGTGCCAGCAGCTTAGCACTAGCGGGAGTCGAGCAGTACTTC